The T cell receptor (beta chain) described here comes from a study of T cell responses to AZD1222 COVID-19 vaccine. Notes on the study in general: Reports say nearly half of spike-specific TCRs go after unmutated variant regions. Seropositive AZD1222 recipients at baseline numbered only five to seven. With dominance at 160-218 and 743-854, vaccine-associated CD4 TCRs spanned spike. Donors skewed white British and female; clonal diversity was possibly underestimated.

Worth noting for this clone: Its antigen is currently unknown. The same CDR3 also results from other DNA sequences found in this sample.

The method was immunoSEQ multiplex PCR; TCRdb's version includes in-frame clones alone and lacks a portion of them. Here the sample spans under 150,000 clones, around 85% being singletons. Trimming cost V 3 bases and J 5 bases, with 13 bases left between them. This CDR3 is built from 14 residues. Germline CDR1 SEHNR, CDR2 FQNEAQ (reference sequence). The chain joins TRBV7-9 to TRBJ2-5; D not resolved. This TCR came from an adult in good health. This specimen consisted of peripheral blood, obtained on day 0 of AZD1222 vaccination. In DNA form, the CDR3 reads TGTGCCAGCAGCTTTAGGGTAGGTGGGGAGACCCAGTACTTC. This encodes CASSFRVGGETQYF. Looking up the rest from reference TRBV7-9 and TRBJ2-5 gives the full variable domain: DTGVSQNPRHKITKRGQNVTFRCDPISEHNRLYWYRQTLGQGPEFLTYFQNEAQLEKSRLLSDRFSAERPKGSFSTLEIQRTEQGDSAMYLCASSFRVGGETQYFGPGTRLLVL.